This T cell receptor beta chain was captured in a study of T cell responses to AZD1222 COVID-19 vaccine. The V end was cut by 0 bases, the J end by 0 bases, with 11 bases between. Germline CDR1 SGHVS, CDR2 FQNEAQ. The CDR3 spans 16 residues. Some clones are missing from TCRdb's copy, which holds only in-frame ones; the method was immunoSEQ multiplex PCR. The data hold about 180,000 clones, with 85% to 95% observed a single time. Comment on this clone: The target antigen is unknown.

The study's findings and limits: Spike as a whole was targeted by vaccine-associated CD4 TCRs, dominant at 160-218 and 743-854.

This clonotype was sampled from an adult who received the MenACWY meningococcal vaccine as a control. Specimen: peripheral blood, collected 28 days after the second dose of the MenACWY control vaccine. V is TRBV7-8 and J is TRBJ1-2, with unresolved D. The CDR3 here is CASSLAWAQTNYGYTF. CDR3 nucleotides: TGTGCCAGCAGCTTAGCTTGGGCCCAGACTAACTATGGCTACACCTTC.